The 25 T cell receptor beta chains presented below share a single source sample, sequenced in a study of shared clonotypes between healthy human individuals. Clones were read by immunoSEQ multiplex PCR, and TCRdb kept only the in-frame ones, dropping some. Of around 1.4 million clones detected, less than 99% appear once; the ten largest clones hold 0.36%. Sequenced sample: naive CD4+ T cells sorted from blood. Subset specified: CD45RA+ positively selected. The source of these receptors is a man younger than 45 in good health.

This clone is a singleton in its sample. The chain links TRBV6-4 to TRBJ2-7; TRBD2 matches at 11 bases. The CDR3 is 14 amino acids. V lost 5 bases and J lost 6; bases outside the gene matches: 6. Germline V lookup: CDR1 MRHNA, CDR2 SNTAGT. The CDR3 sequence: CASSLLAGVGEQYF. The CDR3 DNA sequence: TGTGCCAGCAGTTTACTAGCGGGAGTAGGCGAGCAGTACTTC.

The chain carries TRBV7-2 and TRBJ2-1; D tentatively reads TRBD1 or TRBD2 (5 bases each). V was pared by 4 bases and J by 5 bases, with 15 bases between. The germline gives CDR1 SGHTA, CDR2 FQGNSA. There are 15 residues in the CDR3. CDR3 residues: CASSSPGRRNNEQFF. The CDR3 nucleotides read TGTGCCAGCAGCTCACCGGGACGGAGGAACAATGAGCAGTTCTTC.

The V call is TRBV5-4, the J call TRBJ2-7; maybe TRBD2 (6 bases). The CDR3 spans 13 residues. V was trimmed by 5 bases and J by 2 bases, leaving 11 bases between them. CDR1 is SGHNT, CDR2 YYREEE, per germline (reference sequence). CDR3 in amino acids: CASSRGTPYEQYF. Here the CDR3 DNA reads TGTGCCAGCAGTCGCGGGACTCCCTACGAGCAGTACTTC. Looking up the rest from reference TRBV5-4 and TRBJ2-7 gives the full variable domain: ETGVTQSPTHLIKTRGQQVTLRCSSQSGHNTVSWYQQALGQGPQFIFQYYREEENGRGNFPPRFSGLQFPNYSSELNVNALELDDSALYLCASSRGTPYEQYFGPGTRLTVT.

The chain is built from TRBV25-1 and TRBJ1-5; D not certain. CDR1 MGHDK and CDR2 SYGVNS come from the germline V gene. This CDR3 is built from 12 residues. Deletions cut 3 bases from V and 4 bases from J, with 4 bases between. CDR3 sequence (DNA): TGTGCCAGCAGTGACTATAATCAGCCCCAGCATTTT. It specifies CASSDYNQPQHF.

DNA of the CDR3: TGTGCCAGCAGCACGTCTAGCGGGAGCACAGATACGCAGTATTTT. Protein: CASSTSSGSTDTQYF. J is TRBJ2-3 and V is TRBV11-2, with 8 bases identical to TRBD2. CDR1 SGHAT and CDR2 FQNNGV come from the germline V gene. With 5 bases clipped from V and 0 bases from J, the junction kept 4 bases outside the gene matches. The CDR3 runs 15 residues.

The V gene is TRBV28, the J gene TRBJ1-4, with 9 bases that match TRBD1. Germline V gene data show CDR1 as MDHEN and CDR2 as SYDVKM. Unmatched junction bases numbered 10, after V lost 5 bases and J lost 0 bases. The CDR3 contains 18 residues. In nucleotides, the CDR3 is TGTGCCAGCAGTCCTCACAGGGGGCAGCGATCAACTAATGAAAAACTGTTTTTT. Amino acid sequence: CASSPHRGQRSTNEKLFF. The variable domain in full, with the rest retrieved from reference TRBV28 and TRBJ1-4, is DVKVTQSSRYLVKRTGEKVFLECVQDMDHENMFWYRQDPGLGLRLIYFSYDVKMKEKGDIPEGYSVSREKKERFSLILESASTNQTSMYLCASSPHRGQRSTNEKLFFGSGTQLSVL.

The chain recombines TRBV7-9 with TRBJ2-7; the D gene is possibly TRBD2 (6 bases). Germline V gene lookup returns CDR1 SEHNR and CDR2 FQNEAQ (reference sequence). CDR3 length: 14 residues. V dropped 5 bases and J dropped 2 bases, with 13 bases sitting between them. The CDR3 loop is CASSRPSDTYEQYF. Here the CDR3 DNA reads TGTGCCAGCAGCCGGCCTAGCGACACCTACGAGCAGTACTTC.

The sample holds one count of this clone. The gene calls are TRBV15 and TRBJ2-3; 10 bases fit TRBD2. The CDR3 contains 17 residues. Germline V gene lookup returns CDR1 LNHNV and CDR2 YYDKDF (reference sequence). Trimming took 1 base from V and 3 from J; bases not matched to a gene: 7. The CDR3: CATSRASLAGVTDTQYF. CDR3 sequence (DNA): TGTGCCACCAGCAGAGCTAGTCTAGCGGGAGTAACAGATACGCAGTATTTT.

The genes are TRBV4-3 and TRBJ2-7, with 15 bases identical to TRBD2. V shed 4 bases and J 0 bases; nucleotides not matched to a gene: 4. The CDR3 sequence is 17 residues long. In germline, CDR1 is LGHNA, CDR2 YSLEER. CDR3 amino acids: CASSPGTSGRISYEQYF. As DNA, the CDR3 is TGCGCCAGCAGCCCAGGGACTAGCGGGAGGATCTCCTACGAGCAGTACTTC.

For the CDR3, the DNA is TGTGCCAGCAGCTCCCCTATGAGCGCGACCTACGAGCAGTACTTC. Its protein is CASSSPMSATYEQYF. V usage is TRBV5-4 and J usage is TRBJ2-7, with D uncertain. V lost 3 bases and J lost 2, with 15 bases in between. The CDR3 sequence is 15 residues long. The germline V gene encodes CDR1 SGHNT and CDR2 YYREEE (reference sequence).

The count of this clone is one. This chain uses TRBV5-1 with TRBJ2-3, with D tentatively TRBD2 (5 bases). CDR1 is SGHRS and CDR2 is YFSETQ in the germline V gene. The CDR3 contains 20 residues. V lost 1 base to trimming and J lost 4 bases, with 28 bases between them. In DNA form, the CDR3 reads TGCGCCAGCAGCTTGTTACGGGGTTTGGCGACCGATCGAGGAGCAGATACGCAGTATTTT. Protein: CASSLLRGLATDRGADTQYF.

The chain uses TRBV4-3 and TRBJ1-2; D ambiguous. From germline, CDR1 is LGHNA and CDR2 YSLEER. Trimming took 0 bases from V and 5 from J, leaving 19 bases between them. The CDR3 extends over 17 amino acids. The CDR3 loop reads CASSQDLRQHQNYGYTF. Here the CDR3 DNA reads TGCGCCAGCAGCCAAGATCTCCGGCAGCACCAGAATTATGGCTACACCTTC.

This chain uses TRBV15 with TRBJ2-7; 10 bases agree with TRBD1. From germline, CDR1 is LNHNV and CDR2 YYDKDF (reference sequence). V gave up 3 bases and J gave up 0 bases; unmatched junction bases: 2. The CDR3 is made up of 15 amino acids. The CDR3 DNA reads as TGTGCCACCAGCAGCTGGACAGGGGGCTCCTACGAGCAGTACTTC. It translates to CATSSWTGGSYEQYF.

This chain uses TRBV5-1 with TRBJ1-2, with TRBD1 as a possible D gene (6 bases). The ends were cut back, 4 bases at V and 8 bases at J, with 15 bases in the middle. This CDR3 is built from 13 residues. The germline V gene has CDR1 SGHRS and CDR2 YFSETQ. CDR3 nucleotides: TGCGCCAGCAGCCCAAAACAGGGAGGAGGCTACACCTTC. Translated: CASSPKQGGGYTF.

As for this clone: The junction does not match germline at one end; this may be a read error. This chain joins TRBV7-7 and TRBJ2-1, with D perhaps matching TRBD1 or TRBD2 (5 bases each). Germline V gene lookup returns CDR1 SSHAT and CDR2 FNYEAQ (reference sequence). The CDR3 spans 14 residues. Here the CDR3 reads CASSWGTSYNEQFF. For the CDR3, the DNA is TGTGCTAGCAGCTGGGGGACCTCCTACAATGAGCAGTTCTTC.

This clone has only one observation. This rearrangement joins TRBV6-5 to TRBJ1-2; tentatively, D is TRBD1 (5 bases). This CDR3 contains 14 residues. V was clipped by 6 bases and J by 4 bases, with 15 bases between them. Per germline, CDR1 MNHEY and CDR2 SVGAGI. As DNA, the CDR3 is TGTGCCAGCAGGACGGGACTCCTCGGCTATGGCTACACCTTC. Protein product: CASRTGLLGYGYTF.

Concerning this clone itself: This specimen includes other DNA sequences encoding the same CDR3. The CDR3 region has the DNA TGTGCCAGCAGCGTAGGGGTTGGCCGGGACACCGGGGAGCTGTTTTTT. This encodes CASSVGVGRDTGELFF. The chain joins TRBV9 to TRBJ2-2; D is unclear. The CDR3 extends over 16 amino acids. Germline V gene lookup returns CDR1 SGDLS and CDR2 YYNGEE. Trimming removed 0 bases at V and 3 bases at J, with 12 bases between.

V usage is TRBV30 and J usage is TRBJ1-3, with 9 bases matching TRBD1. CDR1 is GTSNPN and CDR2 is SVGIG in the germline V gene (reference sequence). There are 13 residues in the CDR3. Trimming at V came to 7 bases and at J to 4 bases, leaving 5 bases not matched to a gene. The CDR3: CASHRGPGNTIYF. DNA for the CDR3: TGTGCCTCGCACAGGGGGCCGGGAAACACCATATATTTT.

This clone was picked up one time. The rearrangement joins TRBV15 to TRBJ2-2, with D possibly matching TRBD2 (6 bases). Per the germline V gene, CDR1 is LNHNV and CDR2 is YYDKDF (reference sequence). Trimming removed 3 bases from V and 5 bases from J, with 16 bases in between. The CDR3 spans 16 residues. CDR3 in DNA: TGTGCCACCAGCAGGGATCCCCTTGCGGGAACCGGGGAGCTGTTTTTT. Translating gives CATSRDPLAGTGELFF.

This clone has a single count. This chain joins TRBV19 and TRBJ2-3; D is ambiguous. Per the germline V gene, CDR1 is LNHDA and CDR2 is SQIVND (reference sequence). V shed 3 bases and J shed 6 bases, with 10 bases lying between them. CDR3 length: 13 residues. The CDR3 DNA is TGTGCCAGTAGTATCCGTCTACGGGATACGCAGTATTTT. Translation: CASSIRLRDTQYF.

This clone appeared a single time. The V call is TRBV6-1, the J call TRBJ1-2; D remains unclear. The CDR3 spans 10 residues. Germline V CDR1 and CDR2: MNHNS, SASEGT. V lost 3 bases, J lost 7 bases, and 3 bases lay in between. CDR3 bases: TGTGCCAGCAGTGACGGTGGCTACACCTTC. Protein: CASSDGGYTF.

This chain uses TRBV5-4 with TRBJ2-3; 7 positions agree with TRBD2. Germline V gives CDR1 SGHNT, CDR2 YYREEE (reference sequence). CDR3 length equals 16 residues. V lost 4 bases to trimming and J lost 2 bases; unmatched junction nucleotides: 10. DNA for the CDR3: TGTGCCAGCAGCGGGGACTGGGGGGGGTCCACAGATACGCAGTATTTT. This sequence encodes CASSGDWGGSTDTQYF.

The J gene is TRBJ2-1, the V gene TRBV13, with 11 bases that match TRBD1. CDR3 size: 16 residues. After removal of 5 bases from V and 3 bases from J, the junction contained 6 bases not matched to a gene. The V gene's germline CDR1 is PRHDT and CDR2 FYEKMQ (reference sequence). The CDR3 loop reads CASSHRDRGVYNEQFF. The CDR3 bases are TGTGCCAGCAGCCACCGGGACAGGGGGGTCTACAATGAGCAGTTCTTC.

The chain uses TRBV5-6 and TRBJ1-3, with a weak D call TRBD1 (5 bases). The CDR3 extends over 17 amino acids. CDR1 is SGHDT, CDR2 YYEEEE, per germline. V was cut by 0 bases and J by 1 base, with 14 bases left in between. DNA for the CDR3: TGTGCCAGCAGCTTGGACATGTCTCAGGGATCTGGAAACACCATATATTTT. Its translation: CASSLDMSQGSGNTIYF.

This CDR3 is CASSTLGGGEQFF. The CDR3, as DNA: TGTGCCAGCAGCACACTAGGAGGGGGGGAGCAGTTCTTC. The chain links TRBV14 to TRBJ2-1; D is perhaps TRBD1 or TRBD2 (6 bases each). From germline, CDR1 is SGHDN and CDR2 FVKESK. CDR3 length: 13 residues. V lost 5 bases to trimming and J lost 10 bases, with 15 bases between them.